What follows is one T cell receptor beta chain and its context. Its antigen is still unknown. The entry originates in a study of cytomegalovirus exposure and HLA in healthy donors. PCR employed 60 Vbeta and 13 Jbeta primers. Method: immunoSEQ multiplex PCR; TCRdb's copy keeps in-frame clones and lacks some. Here the sample spans about 62,000 clones, roughly 78% being singletons. This CDR3 has 13 amino acids. Between the trimmed V and J ends, which lost 3 bases and 4 bases, there was a span of 7 bases. Germline values: CDR1 LNHDA, CDR2 SQIVND (reference sequence). Regarding the study as a whole: Apparent HLA restriction characterized most CMV-associated TCR beta chains in a later analysis. Accurate predictions that matched the HLA-A and HLA-B alleles of most subjects were reportedly made from TCR beta sequences. There were some public TCRs occurring in many donors, but most TCR sequences were rare.

The clonotype originates from a middle-aged man in good health and CMV-seronegative. What was sequenced was PBMCs. This chain connects TRBV19 to TRBJ1-5; D gene uncertain. CDR3 sequence (DNA): TGTGCCAGTAGTATTGAGGTGAATCAGCCCCAGCATTTT. Encoded protein: CASSIEVNQPQHF.